These 23 T cell receptor beta chains came from one sample sequenced in a study of blood T cells in healthy people across ages. A sample-barcoded 5' primer and a J-beta primer mix were used in a second PCR of about 6 to 11 cycles. TCRdb processed the 5' RACE reads anew with MiXCR; each CDR3 protein has one entry. The sample consists of about 680,000 distinct CDR3 sequences, 45% to 50% of them appearing once. The sequenced sample consisted of blood. The source of these receptors is an older woman in good health.

The gene calls are TRBV7-2 and TRBJ1-2; 8 bases are a match to TRBD1. The germline gives CDR1 SGHTA, CDR2 FQGNSA. The CDR3 spans 15 residues. The V gene end was trimmed by 3 bases and the J gene end by 8 bases; junction bases not matched to a gene: 11. CDR3: CASSFNSGGAEGYTF. In DNA, the CDR3 is TGTGCCAGCAGCTTTAACTCAGGGGGCGCGGAGGGCTACACCTTC.

V is TRBV7-2 and J is TRBJ2-2; 10 bases are shared with TRBD2. The V gene's germline CDR1 is SGHTA and CDR2 FQGNSA. Trimming at V came to 2 bases and at J to 6 bases, leaving 6 bases not matched to a gene. The CDR3 sequence is 16 residues long. CDR3 in amino acids: CASSLRLAGAAGELFF. For the CDR3, the DNA is TGTGCCAGCAGCTTAAGGCTAGCGGGAGCAGCCGGGGAGCTGTTTTTT. The entire variable domain, with the rest obtained from reference TRBV7-2 and TRBJ2-2, is as follows: GAGVSQSPSNKVTEKGKDVELRCDPISGHTALYWYRQSLGQGLEFLIYFQGNSAPDKSGLPSDRFSAERTGGSVSTLTIQRTQQEDSAVYLCASSLRLAGAAGELFFGEGSRLTVL.

The chain recombines TRBV29-1 with TRBJ2-3; unclear D gene. Germline CDR1 reads SQVTM; CDR2 reads ANQGSEA. V gave up 8 bases and J gave up 1 base, with 16 bases separating them. This CDR3 has 14 amino acids. Written as DNA, the CDR3 is TGCAGCACCAGAACGGTGGCGCGCACAGATACGCAGTATTTT. Amino acid sequence: CSTRTVARTDTQYF.

The V gene is TRBV7-2, the J gene TRBJ2-4, with 9 bases that match TRBD2. With the DNA end fitting TRBJ2-5 better, the J assignment may be wrong. The CDR3 contains 15 residues. Looked up from germline, CDR1 is SGHTA and CDR2 is FQGNSA. The CDR3 DNA reads as TGTGCCAGCATCCAAGCGGGGGGCCGGGGAGAGACCCAGTACTTC. This codes for CASIQAGGRGETQYF.

This chain uses TRBV7-9 with TRBJ2-1; weak D call: TRBD2 (5 bases). Germline values: CDR1 SEHNR, CDR2 FQNEAQ (reference sequence). V was shortened by 4 bases and J by 0 bases, with 13 bases between the two germline ends. The CDR3 runs to 16 residues. The CDR3 DNA follows: TGTGCCAGCAGCTCCTGGACTGCGAGCTCCTACAATGAGCAGTTCTTC. Protein: CASSSWTASSYNEQFF.

The chain employs TRBV30 and TRBJ2-4; TRBD2 aligns across 9 bases. The CDR3 contains 14 residues. Germline V gives CDR1 GTSNPN, CDR2 SVGIG (reference sequence). V lost 3 bases, J lost 8 bases, and 8 bases stayed unmatched. The CDR3 reads CAWRGIAGADIQYF. The CDR3 DNA reads TGTGCCTGGAGGGGCATAGCGGGAGCGGACATTCAGTACTTC.

The rearrangement uses TRBV7-3 and TRBJ2-7, with TRBD2 identical over 9 bases. This CDR3 contains 12 residues. Losses at the gene ends were 4 bases for V and 6 bases for J; bases not matched to a gene: 1. Germline-derived CDR1 and CDR2 are SGHTA and FQGTGA. Here the CDR3 reads CASSSLAGEQYF. Written as DNA, the CDR3 is TGTGCCAGCAGCTCACTAGCGGGCGAGCAGTACTTC.

This clonotype appeared a few times. The chain employs TRBV20-1 and TRBJ2-1; TRBD2 matches 8 bases. The germline V gene has CDR1 DFQATT and CDR2 SNEGSKA (reference sequence). CDR3 length: 14 residues. V lost 2 bases to trimming and J lost 6 bases; unmatched junction nucleotides: 6. The CDR3 spells CSARRISGINEQFF. DNA for the CDR3: TGCAGTGCTAGAAGAATTAGCGGGATCAATGAGCAGTTCTTC.

This chain links TRBV28 with TRBJ1-5; no reliable D call. This CDR3 contains 14 residues. Deletions cut 4 bases from V and 1 base from J, with 8 bases between. Germline CDR1 reads MDHEN; CDR2 reads SYDVKM. The DNA for the CDR3 is TGTGCCAGCAGTTCCTTTGACAGCAATCAGCCCCAGCATTTT. It codes for CASSSFDSNQPQHF.

This rearrangement joins TRBV20-1 to TRBJ2-1, with 10 bases identical to TRBD2. The V segment lost 0 bases and the J segment 7 bases; nucleotides outside the gene matches: 12. This CDR3 has 17 residues. Germline lookup yields CDR1 DFQATT and CDR2 SNEGSKA (reference sequence). CDR3 nucleotides: TGCAGTGCTAGAGACCCTCCGGGGAGCGGGAGGGGGAATGAGCAGTTCTTC. This encodes CSARDPPGSGRGNEQFF.

The chain carries TRBV20-1 and TRBJ2-7; D tentatively fits TRBD1 or TRBD2 (5 bases each). Germline values: CDR1 DFQATT, CDR2 SNEGSKA (reference sequence). The length of the CDR3 is 13 residues. Trimming stripped 5 bases from V and 1 base from J, with 12 bases between. CDR3 protein: CSAGDGLSYEQYF. The CDR3 DNA sequence: TGCAGTGCTGGGGACGGGTTATCCTACGAGCAGTACTTC.

Concerning this clonotype itself: The junction and the germline gene differ at one end; a read error may be behind it. This chain connects TRBV5-1 to TRBJ2-5, with no clear D. Germline values: CDR1 SGHRS, CDR2 YFSETQ. The CDR3 loop spans 13 amino acids. Here the CDR3 DNA reads TGCGCCAGCAGCAGAGACTGGGAAGAGACCCGGTACTTC. Encoded protein: CASSRDWEETRYF.

Regarding this clonotype: One junction end does not reproduce the germline sequence, and a read error may be involved. The gene calls are TRBV4-3 and TRBJ2-1; D call uncertain. The CDR3 is 14 residues long. Germline CDR1 reads LGHNA; CDR2 reads YSLEER. The CDR3 reads CASSQRFSNNKQFF. The CDR3 DNA reads as TGCGCCAGCAGCCAACGGTTCAGCAACAATAAGCAGTTCTTC.

This clonotype appeared once. This rearrangement joins TRBV4-2 to TRBJ2-7, with 7 bases lining up with TRBD2. The V gene end was trimmed by 1 base and the J gene end by 7 bases; junction bases not matched to a gene: 19. Per the germline V gene, CDR1 is LGHNA and CDR2 is YNFKEQ. The length of the CDR3 is 18 residues. The CDR3 nucleotides read TGTGCCAGCAGCCAAGTCTCGGGCGCTAGCGGACTCTACAGTGAGCAGTACTTC. It yields the protein CASSQVSGASGLYSEQYF.

As regards this clonotype: This could be a read error, since a much larger clone is one nucleotide away. This rearrangement joins TRBV7-2 to TRBJ2-2, with 9 nucleotides matching TRBD1. Germline assignment: CDR1 SGHTA and CDR2 FQGNSA. With V trimmed by 5 bases and J by 3 bases, 7 bases remained unmatched. This CDR3 is 16 amino acids long. CDR3 amino acids: CASSIGDRAHTGELFF. Here the CDR3 DNA reads TGTGCCAGCAGCATAGGGGACAGGGCCCACACCGGGGAGCTGTTTTTT.

The chain uses TRBV14 and TRBJ2-3; D gene ambiguous. The CDR3 runs 15 residues. The V gene lost 1 base and the J gene lost 2 bases, with 10 bases spanning the gap. CDR1 is SGHDN, CDR2 FVKESK, per germline. The CDR3: CASSQVNKFTDTQYF. The CDR3 DNA reads as TGTGCCAGCAGCCAAGTGAACAAATTCACAGATACGCAGTATTTT.

The chain couples TRBV7-9 to TRBJ2-2; D is perhaps TRBD2 (6 bases). CDR1 SEHNR and CDR2 FQNEAQ come from the germline V gene (reference sequence). The CDR3 has 20 amino acids. V lost 1 base and J 0 bases, leaving 21 bases between the germline ends. CDR3 nucleotides: TGTGCCAGCAGCTTAGTAGGGGACCGGGACTTCCGTTCGAACACCGGGGAGCTGTTTTTT. Translation: CASSLVGDRDFRSNTGELFF.

The chain links TRBV30 to TRBJ2-1, with 9 bases that match TRBD2. Germline lookup yields CDR1 GTSNPN and CDR2 SVGIG (reference sequence). This CDR3 spans 15 amino acids. With V trimmed by 3 bases and J by 4 bases, 7 bases remained unmatched. The chain's CDR3 is CAWRFAGGPYNEQFF. CDR3 DNA: TGTGCCTGGAGATTCGCGGGAGGGCCTTACAATGAGCAGTTCTTC.

This clonotype has only a few counts. CDR3: CASSQVSETQYF. The CDR3, as DNA: TGTGCCAGCAGCCAAGTTTCGGAGACCCAGTACTTC. This chain connects TRBV14 to TRBJ2-7; D is unresolved. The J call may be faulty, since TRBJ2-5 better matches the DNA end. CDR3 length: 12 amino acids. Germline V gene lookup returns CDR1 SGHDN and CDR2 FVKESK.

The rearrangement joins TRBV6-2 or TRBV6-3 to TRBJ1-2; D unclear. Per germline, CDR1 MNHEY and CDR2 SVGEGT. The CDR3 has 12 amino acids. The V gene lost 5 bases and the J gene lost 8 bases, with 12 bases spanning the gap. As DNA, the CDR3 is TGTGCCAGCAGTGGGTCGAACCGCGGCTACACCTTC. It yields the protein CASSGSNRGYTF.

The CDR3 here is CAIRGGSYGYTF. Here the CDR3 DNA reads TGTGCCATCAGGGGGGGCAGCTATGGCTACACCTTC. The chain employs TRBV10-3 and TRBJ1-2; maybe TRBD1 (6 bases). V was trimmed by 6 bases and J by 4 bases, leaving 9 bases between them. Germline CDR1 is ENHRY and CDR2 is SYGVKD. The CDR3 sequence is 12 residues long.

V usage is TRBV20-1 and J usage is TRBJ2-5; 9 nucleotides agree with TRBD2. J was trimmed by 0 bases and V by 5 bases; bases with no gene match: 4. CDR1 is DFQATT, CDR2 SNEGSKA, per germline (reference sequence). The CDR3 sequence is 14 residues long. The CDR3 DNA reads TGCAGTGCTCTGGGCGGGAGGGACCAAGAGACCCAGTACTTC. It yields the protein CSALGGRDQETQYF.

In this sample, this clonotype turned up once. This rearrangement joins TRBV20-1 to TRBJ2-1; 10 nucleotides agree with TRBD1. The CDR3 has 15 amino acids. V gave up 6 bases and J gave up 2 bases; unmatched junction bases: 7. Germline CDR1 and CDR2: DFQATT and SNEGSKA (reference sequence). CDR3 sequence: CSALTGGDPYNEQFF. The CDR3 DNA follows: TGCAGTGCACTGACAGGGGGCGACCCCTACAATGAGCAGTTCTTC.